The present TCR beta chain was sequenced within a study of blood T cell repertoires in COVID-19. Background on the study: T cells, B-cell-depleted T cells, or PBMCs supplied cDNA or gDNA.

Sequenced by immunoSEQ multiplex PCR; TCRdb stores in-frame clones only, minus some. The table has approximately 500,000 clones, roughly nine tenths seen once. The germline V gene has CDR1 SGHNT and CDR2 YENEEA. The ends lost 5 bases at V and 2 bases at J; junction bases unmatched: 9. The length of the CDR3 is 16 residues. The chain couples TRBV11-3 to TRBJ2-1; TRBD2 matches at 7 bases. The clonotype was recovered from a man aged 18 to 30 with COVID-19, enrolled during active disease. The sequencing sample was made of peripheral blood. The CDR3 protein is CASSLASGVAYNEQFF. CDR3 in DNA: TGTGCCAGCAGCCTAGCCAGCGGGGTAGCCTACAATGAGCAGTTCTTC.